The clone carrying this TCR beta chain appeared many times. No antigen is known for it. This CDR3 comprises 16 residues. The V and J ends lost 3 bases and 0 bases respectively, with 14 bases between them. The data are from a study of regulatory T cells in long-lasting Graves disease. Study observations and caveats: There were preferences for TRBV28, TRBJ1-2 and TRBJ2-5 in persistent disease.

Assembly of TCR beta libraries relied on iRepertoire HTBI primers together with Arm-PCR of CDR3 regions. TCRdb passed the multiplex PCR reads through MiXCR, listing each CDR3 protein once. The sample lists about 430,000 distinct CDR3 sequences; 14% to 15% were seen once. Time point meaning: newly diagnosed GD, antithyroid drugs for less than 3 months. Following extraction of RNA from PBMCs, that RNA was used to make the TCR library. The same data also contributed to another study, on T cells in Graves' hyperthyroidism and ophthalmopathy.

The sequencing used peripheral blood mononuclear cells (PBMCs), collected at new diagnosis, from a patient treated with antithyroid drugs. The V call is TRBV12-3 or TRBV12-4, the J call TRBJ2-5; D remains unclear. This receptor was taken from a middle-aged woman with Graves disease. The CDR3 DNA is TGTGCCAGCAGTTTTTGGGGATCGGATTACCAAGAGACCCAGTACTTC. Translating it yields CASSFWGSDYQETQYF.